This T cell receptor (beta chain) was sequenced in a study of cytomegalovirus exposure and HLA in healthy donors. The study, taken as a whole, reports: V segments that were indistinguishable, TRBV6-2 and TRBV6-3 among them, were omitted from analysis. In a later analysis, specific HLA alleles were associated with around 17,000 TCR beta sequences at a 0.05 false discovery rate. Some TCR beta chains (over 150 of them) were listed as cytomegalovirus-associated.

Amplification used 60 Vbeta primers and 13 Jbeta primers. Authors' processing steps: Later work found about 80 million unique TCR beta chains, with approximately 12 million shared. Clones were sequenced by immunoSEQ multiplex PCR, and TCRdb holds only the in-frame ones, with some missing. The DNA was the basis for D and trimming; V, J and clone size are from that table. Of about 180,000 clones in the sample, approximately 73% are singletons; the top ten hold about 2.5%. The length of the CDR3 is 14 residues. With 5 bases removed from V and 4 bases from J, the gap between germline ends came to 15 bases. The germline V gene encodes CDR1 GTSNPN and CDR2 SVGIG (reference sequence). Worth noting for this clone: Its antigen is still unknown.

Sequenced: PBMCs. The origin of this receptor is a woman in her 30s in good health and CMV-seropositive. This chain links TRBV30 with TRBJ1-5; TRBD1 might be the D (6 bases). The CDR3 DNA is TGTGCCTGGGCGACCTCGACAGGTAATCAGCCCCAGCATTTT. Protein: CAWATSTGNQPQHF.